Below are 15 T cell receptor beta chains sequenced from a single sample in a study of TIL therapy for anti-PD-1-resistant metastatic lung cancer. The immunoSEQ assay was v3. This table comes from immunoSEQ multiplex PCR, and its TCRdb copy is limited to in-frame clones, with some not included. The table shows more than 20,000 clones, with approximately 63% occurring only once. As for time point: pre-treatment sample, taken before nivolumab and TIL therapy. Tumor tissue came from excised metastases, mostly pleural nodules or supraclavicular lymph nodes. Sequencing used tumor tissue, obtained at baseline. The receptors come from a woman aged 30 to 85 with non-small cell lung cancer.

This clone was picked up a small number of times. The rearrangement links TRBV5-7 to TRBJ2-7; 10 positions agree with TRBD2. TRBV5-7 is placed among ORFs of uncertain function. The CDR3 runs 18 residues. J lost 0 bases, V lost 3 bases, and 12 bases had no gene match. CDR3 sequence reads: CASSSRCSGRSSSYEQYF. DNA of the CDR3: TGTGCCAGCAGCTCCCGGTGTAGCGGGAGGTCCTCCTCCTACGAGCAGTACTTC.

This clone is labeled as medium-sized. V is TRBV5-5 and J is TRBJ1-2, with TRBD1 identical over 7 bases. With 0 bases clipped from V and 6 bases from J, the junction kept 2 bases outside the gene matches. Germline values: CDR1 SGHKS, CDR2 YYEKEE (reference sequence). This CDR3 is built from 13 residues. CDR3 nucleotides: TGTGCCAGCAGCTTGGCGCAGGGGGATGGCTACACCTTC. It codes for CASSLAQGDGYTF.

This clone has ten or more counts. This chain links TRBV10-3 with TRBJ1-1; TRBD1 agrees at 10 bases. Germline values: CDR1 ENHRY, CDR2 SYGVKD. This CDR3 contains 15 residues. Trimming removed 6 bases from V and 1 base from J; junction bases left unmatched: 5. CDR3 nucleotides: TGTGCCATCAGGGACCGGGACAGGGGGAACACTGAAGCTTTCTTT. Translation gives CAIRDRDRGNTEAFF.

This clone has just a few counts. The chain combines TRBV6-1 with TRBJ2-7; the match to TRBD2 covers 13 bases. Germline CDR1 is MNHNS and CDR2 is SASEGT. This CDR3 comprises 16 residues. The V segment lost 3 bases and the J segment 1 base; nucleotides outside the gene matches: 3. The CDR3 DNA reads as TGTGCCAGCAGTGACCCGGGACTAGCGGGATCCTACGAGCAGTACTTC. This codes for CASSDPGLAGSYEQYF.

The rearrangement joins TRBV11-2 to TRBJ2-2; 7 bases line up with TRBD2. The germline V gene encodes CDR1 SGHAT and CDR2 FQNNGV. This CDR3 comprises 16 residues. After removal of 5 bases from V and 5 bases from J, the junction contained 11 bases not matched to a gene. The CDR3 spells CASSTPGLQKTGELFF. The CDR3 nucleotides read TGTGCCAGCAGCACTCCGGGACTACAGAAGACCGGGGAGCTGTTTTTT.

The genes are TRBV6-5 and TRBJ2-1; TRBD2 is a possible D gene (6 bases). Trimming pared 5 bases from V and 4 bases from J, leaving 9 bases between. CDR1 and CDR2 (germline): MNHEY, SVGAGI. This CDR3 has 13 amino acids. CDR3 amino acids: CASSQGLYNEQFF. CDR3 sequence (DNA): TGTGCCAGCAGTCAGGGACTTTACAATGAGCAGTTCTTC.

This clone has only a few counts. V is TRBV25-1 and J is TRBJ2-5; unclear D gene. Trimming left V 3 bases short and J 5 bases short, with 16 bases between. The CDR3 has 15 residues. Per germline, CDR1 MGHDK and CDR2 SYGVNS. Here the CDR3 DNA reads TGTGCCAGCAGTGACATGACCAGCTCCCTCGAGACCCAGTACTTC. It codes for CASSDMTSSLETQYF.

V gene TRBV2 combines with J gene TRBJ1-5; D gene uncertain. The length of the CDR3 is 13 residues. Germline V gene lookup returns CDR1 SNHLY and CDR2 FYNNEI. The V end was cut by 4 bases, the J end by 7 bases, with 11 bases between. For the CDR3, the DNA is TGTGCCAGCAGTGCGGGGTTGTGGCAGCCCCAGCATTTT. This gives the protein CASSAGLWQPQHF. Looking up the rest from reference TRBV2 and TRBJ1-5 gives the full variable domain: EPEVTQTPSHQVTQMGQEVILRCVPISNHLYFYWYRQILGQKVEFLVSFYNNEISEKSEIFDDQFSVERPDGSNFTLKIRSTKLEDSAMYFCASSAGLWQPQHFGDGTRLSIL.

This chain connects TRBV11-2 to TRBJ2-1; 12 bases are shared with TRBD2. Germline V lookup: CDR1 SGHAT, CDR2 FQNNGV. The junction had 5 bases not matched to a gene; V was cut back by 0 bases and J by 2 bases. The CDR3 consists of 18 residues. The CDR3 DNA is TGTGCCAGCAGCTTAGAGTTAGGACTAGCGGGAACCTACAATGAGCAGTTCTTC. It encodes CASSLELGLAGTYNEQFF.

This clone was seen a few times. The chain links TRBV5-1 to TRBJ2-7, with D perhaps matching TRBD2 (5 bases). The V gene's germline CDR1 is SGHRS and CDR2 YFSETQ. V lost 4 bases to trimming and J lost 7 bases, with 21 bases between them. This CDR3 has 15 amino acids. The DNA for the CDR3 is TGCGCCAGCAGCCCCAGTCCTTTTAGCGCCCCTGAGCAGTACTTC. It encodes CASSPSPFSAPEQYF. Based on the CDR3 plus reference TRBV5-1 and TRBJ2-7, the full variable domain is KAGVTQTPRYLIKTRGQQVTLSCSPISGHRSVSWYQQTPGQGLQFLFEYFSETQRNKGNFPGRFSGRQFSNSRSEMNVSTLELGDSALYLCASSPSPFSAPEQYFGPGTRLTVT.

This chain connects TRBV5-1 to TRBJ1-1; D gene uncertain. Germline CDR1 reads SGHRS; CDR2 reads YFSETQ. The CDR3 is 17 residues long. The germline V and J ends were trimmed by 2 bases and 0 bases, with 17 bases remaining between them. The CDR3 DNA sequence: TGCGCCAGCAGCTTATACGGAGGAGGAAAAATGAACACTGAAGCTTTCTTT. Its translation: CASSLYGGGKMNTEAFF.

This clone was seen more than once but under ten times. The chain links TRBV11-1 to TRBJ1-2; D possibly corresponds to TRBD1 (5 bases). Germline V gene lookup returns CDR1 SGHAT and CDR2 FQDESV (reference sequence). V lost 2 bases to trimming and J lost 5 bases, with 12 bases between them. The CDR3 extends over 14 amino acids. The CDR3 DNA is TGTGCCAGCAGCTTATCGGGGGATGGGTATGGCTACACCTTC. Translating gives CASSLSGDGYGYTF.

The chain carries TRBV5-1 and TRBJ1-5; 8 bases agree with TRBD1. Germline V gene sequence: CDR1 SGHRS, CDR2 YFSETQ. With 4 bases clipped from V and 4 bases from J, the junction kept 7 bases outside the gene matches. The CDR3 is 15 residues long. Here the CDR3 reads CASSVGTGYNQPQHF. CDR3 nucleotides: TGCGCCAGCAGCGTCGGGACAGGCTATAATCAGCCCCAGCATTTT.

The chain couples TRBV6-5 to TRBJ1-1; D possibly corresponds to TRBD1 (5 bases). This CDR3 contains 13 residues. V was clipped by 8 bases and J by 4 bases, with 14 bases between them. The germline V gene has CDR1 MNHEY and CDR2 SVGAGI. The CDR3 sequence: CASCLFGGTEAFF. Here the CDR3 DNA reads TGTGCCAGCTGCCTCTTTGGGGGCACTGAAGCTTTCTTT.

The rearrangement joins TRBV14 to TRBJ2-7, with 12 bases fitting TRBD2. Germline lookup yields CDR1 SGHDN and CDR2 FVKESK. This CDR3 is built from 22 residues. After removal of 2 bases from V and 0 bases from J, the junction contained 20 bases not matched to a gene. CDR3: CASSQRSSLAGGNYIYSYEQYF. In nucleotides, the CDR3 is TGTGCCAGCAGCCAACGGTCCAGTCTAGCGGGAGGGAACTATATATACTCCTACGAGCAGTACTTC.